The clone carrying this TCR beta chain came up many times. The antigen remains undetermined. The data stem from a study of early T cells in non-severe SARS-CoV-2 infection. Study information: The input, bulk RNA from unsorted whole blood, was sequenced, and chains were unpaired.

Study-wide findings and caveats: Anti-spike CD8 specificities were favored by VDJdb matching, whose results missed private and CD4 specificities.

The library protocol tagged individual cDNA molecules with unique molecular identifiers. One entry per CDR3 protein, called by TCRdb with MiXCR from the 5' RACE reads. The table lists about 100,000 distinct CDR3 sequences, less than 15% of them singletons. Germline assignment: CDR1 MDHEN and CDR2 SYDVKM. This CDR3 has 15 amino acids. Trimming removed 1 base from V and 5 bases from J; junction bases left unmatched: 3. The rearrangement uses TRBV28 and TRBJ2-1; 9 nucleotides line up with TRBD2. This sequence originates from an adult who was a healthcare worker with PCR-confirmed SARS-CoV-2 infection or an uninfected control (not recorded which). The material sequenced was whole blood. The CDR3 coding sequence is TGTGCCAGCAGTTTATTGGCGGGGGGGAACAATGAGCAGTTCTTC. It specifies CASSLLAGGNNEQFF.